The T cell receptor beta chain described here comes from a study of T cell responses to AZD1222 COVID-19 vaccine. Repertoires were generated with immunoSEQ multiplex PCR, while TCRdb's copy carries only in-frame clones and drops some. The repertoire consists of roughly 140,000 clones, with around 89% occurring once and the leading ten covering approximately 4.8%. Study-level points and caveats: Nearly half of unique spike-specific TCRs reportedly avoided B.1.351 and B.1.1.7 mutated regions. AZD1222 recipients seropositive at baseline numbered only six. Across the whole spike, CD4 TCRs peaked at regions 160-218 and 743-854. In all cases, repertoires were sampled only after the peak T cell response.

About this clone: The target antigen is unknown.

The germline V gene encodes CDR1 SNHLY and CDR2 FYNNEI. The V and J ends lost 7 bases and 3 bases respectively, with 15 bases between them. The CDR3 consists of 14 residues. This specimen consisted of peripheral blood, obtained on day 0 of AZD1222 vaccination. V and J are TRBV2 and TRBJ1-2; possibly TRBD1 for D (5 bases). This TCR came from an adult in good health. The CDR3 sequence: CASKEGNRYYGYTF. The CDR3 DNA reads TGTGCCAGCAAAGAAGGTAACAGGTACTATGGCTACACCTTC. The whole variable domain, filled in from reference TRBV2 and TRBJ1-2, reads EPEVTQTPSHQVTQMGQEVILRCVPISNHLYFYWYRQILGQKVEFLVSFYNNEISEKSEIFDDQFSVERPDGSNFTLKIRSTKLEDSAMYFCASKEGNRYYGYTFGSGTRLTVV.